One sample yielded the 21 T cell receptor beta chains listed below, sequenced in a study of blood T cell repertoires in COVID-19. Only in-frame clones appear in the TCRdb table, and some are missing; sequencing was by immunoSEQ multiplex PCR. In the table there are 250,000 to 300,000 clones, roughly 90% of which are singletons. Source material: PBMCs or T cells enriched from blood (not recorded which). The receptor set was obtained from a woman aged 40 to 49 who had recovered from COVID-19.

The chain joins TRBV5-1 to TRBJ2-1, with TRBD1 matching over 8 bases. V dropped 4 bases and J dropped 9; count of bases not matched to a gene: 6. CDR3 length: 13 amino acids. Per germline, CDR1 SGHRS and CDR2 YFSETQ. Here the CDR3 reads CASSPGQGGEQFF. The CDR3 DNA is TGCGCCAGCAGCCCAGGACAGGGCGGTGAGCAGTTCTTC.

The chain carries TRBV7-2 and TRBJ2-1; 12 nucleotides align to TRBD2. Germline V lookup: CDR1 SGHTA, CDR2 FQGNSA. This CDR3 has 17 amino acids. Losses at the gene ends were 5 bases for V and 5 bases for J; bases not matched to a gene: 10. The CDR3 spells CASSLMTSGSPNNEQFF. Written as DNA, the CDR3 is TGTGCCAGCAGCCTAATGACTAGCGGGAGTCCCAACAATGAGCAGTTCTTC.

Points on this clone: The same CDR3 is also encoded by other DNA sequences in this sample. The genes are TRBV4-2 and TRBJ2-2; 7 nucleotides align to TRBD2. This CDR3 comprises 15 residues. Germline loops: CDR1 LGHNA, CDR2 YNFKEQ. V gave up 1 base and J gave up 5 bases; unmatched junction bases: 4. The CDR3 is CASSQVRGGTGELFF. CDR3 DNA sequence: TGTGCCAGCAGCCAAGTCCGCGGGGGTACCGGGGAGCTGTTTTTT.

J is TRBJ1-2 and V is TRBV6-5, with 8 bases fitting TRBD1. V was clipped by 5 bases and J by 8 bases; unmatched bases: 10. The CDR3 covers 14 residues. Per the germline V gene, CDR1 is MNHEY and CDR2 is SVGAGI. This chain's CDR3 is CASSPLGQGGGYTF. The CDR3 region has the DNA TGTGCCAGCAGTCCCCTCGGACAGGGCGGGGGCTACACCTTC.

The chain has TRBV5-6 and TRBJ2-3; D is possibly TRBD2 (6 bases). This CDR3 is built from 14 residues. With 5 bases removed from V and 1 base from J, the gap between germline ends came to 11 bases. CDR1 and CDR2 (germline): SGHDT, YYEEEE. The CDR3 here is CASRTASGTDTQYF. In nucleotides, the CDR3 is TGTGCCAGCAGGACTGCTAGCGGCACAGATACGCAGTATTTT. Complete variable domain (other parts from reference TRBV5-6 and TRBJ2-3): DAGVTQSPTHLIKTRGQQVTLRCSPKSGHDTVSWYQQALGQGPQFIFQYYEEEERQRGNFPDRFSGHQFPNYSSELNVNALLLGDSALYLCASRTASGTDTQYFGPGTRLTVL.

The chain recombines TRBV2 with TRBJ2-3; D might be TRBD2 (6 bases). The CDR3 loop spans 16 amino acids. Germline CDR1 reads SNHLY; CDR2 reads FYNNEI. The V end lost 7 bases, the J end lost 2 bases, and 19 bases lay between the germline ends. The CDR3 nucleotides read TGTGCCAGCAAGCGTCTGGCTGGCGGGGCCACAGATACGCAGTATTTT. It encodes CASKRLAGGATDTQYF.

This chain links TRBV5-1 with TRBJ2-7; 8 bases map to TRBD2. The ends lost 0 bases at V and 1 base at J; junction bases unmatched: 6. CDR3 length: 16 amino acids. In germline, CDR1 is SGHRS, CDR2 YFSETQ. As DNA, the CDR3 is TGCGCCAGCAGCTTGGGGGGACTAGGGATTTCCTACGAGCAGTACTTC. Amino acids: CASSLGGLGISYEQYF.

The chain links TRBV19 to TRBJ2-2, with TRBD2 identical over 15 bases. Germline lookup yields CDR1 LNHDA and CDR2 SQIVND (reference sequence). The CDR3 runs 15 residues. V lost 10 bases and J lost 6; bases outside the gene matches: 6. The CDR3 reads CATRTSGRGAGELFF. The CDR3 region has the DNA TGTGCCACCCGGACTAGCGGGAGGGGGGCCGGGGAGCTGTTTTTT.

The chain uses TRBV5-1 and TRBJ1-2; TRBD1 matches at 11 bases. Trimming cost V 3 bases and J 4 bases; bases outside gene matches: 5. Germline V gene data show CDR1 as SGHRS and CDR2 as YFSETQ. The CDR3 has 15 amino acids. This CDR3 is CASSWTGGVGYGYTF. The CDR3 region has the DNA TGCGCCAGCAGCTGGACAGGGGGCGTCGGCTATGGCTACACCTTC.

This chain links TRBV7-2 with TRBJ2-3, with D tentatively TRBD2 (7 bases). V dropped 5 bases and J dropped 2 bases, with 14 bases sitting between them. CDR1 and CDR2 from the germline V gene are SGHTA and FQGNSA. The CDR3 spans 15 residues. Here the CDR3 reads CASSGGGGVTDTQYF. The CDR3 region has the DNA TGTGCCAGCAGCGGAGGGGGAGGGGTCACAGATACGCAGTATTTT.

The V and J genes are TRBV4-2 and TRBJ1-3; 8 bases are a match to TRBD1. This CDR3 is 15 amino acids long. The V gene's germline CDR1 is LGHNA and CDR2 YNFKEQ. The V and J ends lost 1 base and 3 bases, in that order; junction bases with no gene match: 2. CDR3 nucleotide sequence: TGTGCCAGCAGCCAAGGACAGGGGTTTGGAAACACCATATATTTT. Translation: CASSQGQGFGNTIYF.

The CDR3 region has the DNA TGTGCCAGCAGCCAAAATCTGCAGGGGGTAGAGTACTTC. It codes for CASSQNLQGVEYF. The rearrangement uses TRBV14 and TRBJ2-7; TRBD1 matches at 7 bases. The CDR3 has 13 amino acids. With 2 bases clipped from V and 11 bases from J, the junction kept 9 bases outside the gene matches. Germline-derived CDR1 and CDR2 are SGHDN and FVKESK.

The gene calls are TRBV11-2 and TRBJ1-6, with 10 bases matching TRBD1. V shed 5 bases and J 13 bases; nucleotides not matched to a gene: 8. The CDR3 has 14 amino acids. Germline assignment: CDR1 SGHAT and CDR2 FQNNGV. The CDR3: CASSEDRGRAPLHF. Here the CDR3 DNA reads TGTGCCAGCAGCGAAGACAGGGGGCGCGCCCCCCTCCACTTT.

J is TRBJ1-1 and V is TRBV18; D is uncertain. Trimming took 2 bases from V and 4 from J, leaving 8 bases between them. The V gene's germline CDR1 is KGHSH and CDR2 LQKENI. CDR3 length: 13 residues. The CDR3 protein is CASSPDFGTEAFF. The CDR3 nucleotides are TGTGCCAGCTCACCAGACTTCGGCACTGAAGCTTTCTTT.

The genes are TRBV7-2 and TRBJ1-2, with TRBD1 as a possible D gene (6 bases). This CDR3 has 16 residues. V was shortened by 5 bases and J by 4 bases, with 20 bases between the two germline ends. Germline CDR1 reads SGHTA; CDR2 reads FQGNSA. CDR3 protein: CASSHWAQGGVYGYTF. The CDR3 DNA is TGTGCCAGCAGCCACTGGGCGCAAGGGGGAGTCTATGGCTACACCTTC.

In DNA, the CDR3 is TGTGCCAGCAGTTACTCCCTTATGGCACAGATGAACGATCAGTACTTC. It is translated as CASSYSLMAQMNDQYF. The chain joins TRBV6-2 or TRBV6-3 to TRBJ2-4; D unclear. The germline V gene has CDR1 MNHEY and CDR2 SVGEGT. The CDR3 loop spans 16 amino acids. Trimming shortened V by 0 bases and J by 12 bases, and 21 bases separated the two germline ends.

This chain uses TRBV12-5 with TRBJ1-2; perhaps TRBD1 as D (5 bases). CDR1 LGHNT and CDR2 FRNRAP come from the germline V gene. The CDR3 consists of 11 residues. The V and J ends lost 5 bases and 7 bases respectively, with 8 bases between them. The CDR3 reads CASGLRAGYTF. CDR3 bases: TGTGCTAGTGGTCTCAGGGCTGGCTACACCTTC.

The chain carries TRBV27 and TRBJ1-1; 7 bases match TRBD1. The CDR3 sequence is 15 residues long. With V trimmed by 5 bases and J by 10 bases, 16 bases remained unmatched. CDR1 is MNHEY, CDR2 SMNVEV, per germline (reference sequence). The CDR3 loop is CASSPDRLILGRAFF. CDR3 in DNA: TGTGCCAGCAGTCCGGACAGGTTGATTCTCGGTAGAGCTTTCTTT.

V usage is TRBV7-2 and J usage is TRBJ2-3; TRBD2 might be the D (5 bases). The CDR3 totals 16 residues. Between the trimmed V and J ends, which lost 3 bases and 3 bases, there was a span of 16 bases. CDR1 and CDR2 from the germline V gene are SGHTA and FQGNSA. DNA for the CDR3: TGTGCCAGCAGCTTGTCGTTCCGCACGGGGACAGATACGCAGTATTTT. Translating it yields CASSLSFRTGTDTQYF.

This sequence joins TRBV5-4 and TRBJ1-1, with D hard to call. The CDR3 consists of 15 residues. CDR1 SGHNT and CDR2 YYREEE come from the germline V gene (reference sequence). Trimming pared 2 bases from V and 0 bases from J, leaving 11 bases between. CDR3 in amino acids: CASSFGSMMNTEAFF. CDR3 coding DNA: TGTGCCAGCAGCTTCGGGTCTATGATGAACACTGAAGCTTTCTTT.

This clone was seen just once. V gene TRBV2 combines with J gene TRBJ2-4; D may be TRBD2 (5 bases). The V end lost 5 bases, the J end lost 2 bases, and 10 bases lay between the germline ends. This CDR3 is 14 amino acids long. Germline assignment: CDR1 SNHLY and CDR2 FYNNEI. The CDR3, as DNA: TGTGCCAGCAGTAGTACCGGGACCAAAAACATTCAGTACTTC. Encoded protein: CASSSTGTKNIQYF.